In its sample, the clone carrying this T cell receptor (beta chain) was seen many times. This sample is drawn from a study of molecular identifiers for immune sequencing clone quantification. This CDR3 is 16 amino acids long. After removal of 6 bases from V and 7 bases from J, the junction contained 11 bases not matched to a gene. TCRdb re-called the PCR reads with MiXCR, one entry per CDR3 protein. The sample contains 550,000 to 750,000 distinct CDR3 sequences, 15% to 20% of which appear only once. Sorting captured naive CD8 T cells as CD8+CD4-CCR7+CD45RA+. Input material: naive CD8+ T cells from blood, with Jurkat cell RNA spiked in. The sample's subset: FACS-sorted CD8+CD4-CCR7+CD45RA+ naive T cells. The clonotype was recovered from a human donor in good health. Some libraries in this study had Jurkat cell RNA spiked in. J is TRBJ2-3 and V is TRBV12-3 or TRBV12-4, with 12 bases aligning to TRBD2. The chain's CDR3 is CASSLFLAGGFHTQYF. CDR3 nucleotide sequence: TGTGCCAGCAGCCTGTTCCTAGCGGGGGGGTTCCATACGCAGTATTTT.